One sample yielded the 12 T cell receptor beta chains listed below, sequenced in a study of T cell responses to AZD1222 COVID-19 vaccine. Some clones are missing from TCRdb's copy, which holds only in-frame ones; the method was immunoSEQ multiplex PCR. The sample contains 29,000 or so clones, 93% of which appear only once. The material was peripheral blood, obtained on day 0 of AZD1222 vaccination. The receptors shown here come from an adult in good health.

The chain couples TRBV28 to TRBJ1-5; the match to TRBD1 covers 8 bases. Germline assignment: CDR1 MDHEN and CDR2 SYDVKM. The CDR3 has 15 residues. V shed 5 bases and J 0 bases; nucleotides not matched to a gene: 3. The CDR3 sequence is CASSTRGPSNQPQHF. The CDR3 DNA reads TGTGCCAGCAGTACCAGGGGGCCTAGCAATCAGCCCCAGCATTTT.

In its sample, this clone was seen once. This rearrangement joins TRBV18 to TRBJ2-6; D gene ambiguous. Trimming shortened V by 1 base and J by 0 bases, and 10 bases separated the two germline ends. Germline loops: CDR1 KGHSH, CDR2 LQKENI. The CDR3 length is 17 residues. CDR3 region: CASSPQGTNSGANVLTF. In DNA, the CDR3 is TGTGCCAGCTCACCACAGGGAACCAACTCTGGGGCCAACGTCCTGACTTTC. Combining the CDR3 with reference TRBV18 and TRBJ2-6 gives the whole variable domain NAGVMQNPRHLVRRRGQEARLRCSPMKGHSHVYWYRQLPEEGLKFMVYLQKENIIDESGMPKERFSAEFPKEGPSILRIQQVVRGDSAAYFCASSPQGTNSGANVLTFGAGSRLTVL.

The genes are TRBV5-6 and TRBJ2-4; 10 bases match TRBD1. Germline V gene data show CDR1 as SGHDT and CDR2 as YYEEEE. The CDR3 length is 15 residues. V lost 4 bases and J lost 5; bases outside the gene matches: 6. CDR3 in amino acids: CASSNPDRGENIQYF. The CDR3 nucleotides read TGTGCCAGCAGCAACCCGGACAGGGGGGAAAACATTCAGTACTTC.

V gene TRBV28 combines with J gene TRBJ2-7; weak D call: TRBD2 (7 bases). Trimming took off 5 bases at V and 2 bases at J, with 13 bases between the two ends. Germline V gives CDR1 MDHEN, CDR2 SYDVKM. CDR3 length: 14 residues. CDR3 region: CASSEGGSPYEQYF. In DNA form, the CDR3 reads TGTGCCAGCAGTGAGGGGGGGAGTCCCTACGAGCAGTACTTC. Full variable domain (remainder filled in from reference TRBV28 and TRBJ2-7): DVKVTQSSRYLVKRTGEKVFLECVQDMDHENMFWYRQDPGLGLRLIYFSYDVKMKEKGDIPEGYSVSREKKERFSLILESASTNQTSMYLCASSEGGSPYEQYFGPGTRLTVT.

V is TRBV6-5 and J is TRBJ2-7; D gene uncertain. Trimming removed 0 bases at V and 3 bases at J, with 12 bases between. Germline assignment: CDR1 MNHEY and CDR2 SVGAGI. This CDR3 has 15 residues. The DNA for the CDR3 is TGTGCCAGCAGTTACTCGATCCGGAAAAGCTACGAGCAGTACTTC. This translates into CASSYSIRKSYEQYF.

CDR3 DNA: TGTGCCAGCAGCGTCGACAGCTCCTACGAGCAGTACTTC. Amino acids: CASSVDSSYEQYF. This chain uses TRBV9 with TRBJ2-7; D is possibly TRBD1 (5 bases). The germline gives CDR1 SGDLS, CDR2 YYNGEE. This CDR3 is 13 amino acids long. V lost 2 bases, J lost 0 bases, and 6 bases lay in between.

This clone was detected once. The chain employs TRBV10-1 and TRBJ1-6; unclear D gene. Germline values: CDR1 WNHNN, CDR2 SYGVQD (reference sequence). This CDR3 has 13 amino acids. V lost 6 bases, J lost 7 bases, and 10 bases lay in between. This CDR3 is CASSENSNSPLHF. The CDR3 region has the DNA TGCGCCAGCAGCGAAAATTCCAATTCACCCCTCCACTTT.

This chain links TRBV5-5 with TRBJ2-7; perhaps TRBD2 as D (5 bases). Germline V lookup: CDR1 SGHKS, CDR2 YYEKEE (reference sequence). The V end was cut by 3 bases, the J end by 6 bases, with 16 bases between. This CDR3 comprises 14 residues. This chain's CDR3 is CASSSRLAGAEQYF. The CDR3, as DNA: TGTGCCAGCAGCTCGAGGCTAGCAGGCGCCGAGCAGTACTTC.

The chain combines TRBV27 with TRBJ2-7; D ambiguous. CDR1 and CDR2 from the germline V gene are MNHEY and SMNVEV (reference sequence). The CDR3 has 13 amino acids. V lost 5 bases to trimming and J lost 2 bases, with 10 bases between them. CDR3 coding DNA: TGTGCCAGCAGTAAGGACGGCACCTACGAGCAGTACTTC. This encodes CASSKDGTYEQYF.

This clone was seen once. The genes are TRBV12-3 or TRBV12-4 and TRBJ2-1; D gene unclear. With 6 bases removed from V and 6 bases from J, the gap between germline ends came to 9 bases. The CDR3 loop spans 12 amino acids. The CDR3 loop reads CASSLLINEQFF. CDR3 DNA: TGTGCCAGCAGCTTGTTAATCAATGAGCAGTTCTTC.

This clone showed up just once. The rearrangement uses TRBV6-6 and TRBJ1-4; D gene ambiguous. Trimming took 6 bases from V and 5 from J, leaving 4 bases between them. Germline assignment: CDR1 MNHNY and CDR2 SVGAGI (reference sequence). This CDR3 comprises 11 residues. The CDR3: CASRVNEKLFF. CDR3 nucleotides: TGTGCCAGCAGAGTCAATGAAAAACTGTTTTTT.

Written as DNA, the CDR3 is TGTGCCAGCAGCCAAGGAGACAGATACGGCGAAAACATTCAGTACTTC. Translated: CASSQGDRYGENIQYF. The rearrangement joins TRBV3-1 (or the pseudogene TRBV3-2) to TRBJ2-4; the D gene is possibly TRBD1 (5 bases). The germline V gene encodes CDR1 LGHDT and CDR2 YNNKEL (reference sequence). Trimming took 1 base from V and 5 from J, leaving 15 bases between them. The CDR3 consists of 16 residues.